These 25 T cell receptor beta chains were all obtained from the same sample, sequenced in a study of CD8+ T cells in alopecia areata. Isolated RNA was reverse transcribed into cDNA used as the sequencing template. TCRdb's table, derived via immunoSEQ multiplex PCR, lists solely in-frame clones and lacks some. The data hold around 97,000 clones, with approximately 84% observed a single time. Treatment in this sample: oral pan-JAK inhibitor, 5-10 mg twice daily. Sequencing was performed on CD8+ T cells sorted from blood, taken between weeks 30 and 35, from a patient treated with tofacitinib. The receptor source for this set is a human donor with alopecia areata.

V is TRBV21-1 and J is TRBJ2-1. TRBV21-1 is designated a pseudogene. The length of the CDR3 is 9 residues. CDR3 nucleotides: TGTCCCAAACCTAATGAGCAGTTCTTC. This gives the protein CPKPNEQFF.

The chain combines TRBV29-1 with TRBJ2-7; 7 bases line up with TRBD2. Germline V gives CDR1 SQVTM, CDR2 ANQGSEA. Trimming cost V 0 bases and J 2 bases; bases outside gene matches: 10. This CDR3 region has 16 residues. This chain's CDR3 is CSVEDSISGETYEQYF. CDR3 nucleotides: TGCAGCGTTGAAGATAGTATAAGCGGGGAAACCTACGAGCAGTACTTC.

This sequence joins TRBV5-1 and TRBJ2-7; TRBD1 aligns across 7 bases. After removal of 1 base from V and 5 bases from J, the junction contained 6 bases not matched to a gene. The CDR3 loop spans 14 amino acids. Germline V gene sequence: CDR1 SGHRS, CDR2 YFSETQ. CDR3 DNA sequence: TGCGCCAGCAGCTTGAAACAGGGGAGTAACGAGCAGTACTTC. Its protein is CASSLKQGSNEQYF.

The chain uses TRBV6-6 and TRBJ2-2, with D unclear. The V end was cut by 6 bases, the J end by 6 bases, with 8 bases between. The CDR3 is 12 amino acids. Germline values: CDR1 MNHNY, CDR2 SVGAGI (reference sequence). The CDR3 coding sequence is TGTGCCAGCAGCCCCCTCTCCGGGGAGCTGTTTTTT. Translated, it gives CASSPLSGELFF.

The rearrangement joins TRBV27 to TRBJ1-5, with TRBD1 as a possible D gene (6 bases). Germline CDR1 and CDR2: MNHEY and SMNVEV (reference sequence). V was clipped by 6 bases and J by 4 bases, with 13 bases between them. CDR3 size: 14 residues. CDR3 coding DNA: TGTGCCAGCAGCACTATGGGACAAAATCAGCCCCAGCATTTT. It encodes CASSTMGQNQPQHF.

The chain combines TRBV30 with TRBJ2-7, with 7 positions matching TRBD1. The CDR3 length is 13 residues. Germline V lookup: CDR1 GTSNPN, CDR2 SVGIG (reference sequence). V dropped 6 bases and J dropped 0; count of bases not matched to a gene: 5. The DNA for the CDR3 is TGTGCCTGCCCCGGGACAGACTCCTACGAGCAGTACTTC. This encodes CACPGTDSYEQYF.

This chain joins TRBV5-1 and TRBJ2-7, with D tentatively TRBD1 (5 bases). CDR3 length equals 15 residues. CDR1 and CDR2 from the germline V gene are SGHRS and YFSETQ. V lost 4 bases to trimming and J lost 2 bases, with 16 bases between them. CDR3 residues: CASSLLTENPYEQYF. DNA for the CDR3: TGCGCCAGCAGCCTGCTGACAGAAAACCCCTACGAGCAGTACTTC. Based on the CDR3 plus reference TRBV5-1 and TRBJ2-7, the full variable domain is KAGVTQTPRYLIKTRGQQVTLSCSPISGHRSVSWYQQTPGQGLQFLFEYFSETQRNKGNFPGRFSGRQFSNSRSEMNVSTLELGDSALYLCASSLLTENPYEQYFGPGTRLTVT.

The V call is TRBV4-1, the J call TRBJ2-6; D possibly corresponds to TRBD1 (6 bases). Germline V lookup: CDR1 MGHRA, CDR2 YSYEKL. Trimming took 1 base from V and 2 from J, leaving 12 bases between them. There are 17 residues in the CDR3. CDR3 DNA sequence: TGCGCCAGCAGCCAAGCCCTACAGGGTGCTGGGGCCAACGTCCTGACTTTC. Translating gives CASSQALQGAGANVLTF.

The rearrangement links TRBV5-1 to TRBJ2-1, with a weak D call TRBD1 (6 bases). This CDR3 region has 13 residues. Germline-derived CDR1 and CDR2 are SGHRS and YFSETQ. Between the trimmed V and J ends, which lost 0 bases and 8 bases, there was a span of 9 bases. The CDR3 DNA follows: TGCGCCAGCAGCTTGGGACAGGTCGATGAGCAGTTCTTC. This codes for CASSLGQVDEQFF. Complete variable domain (other parts from reference TRBV5-1 and TRBJ2-1): KAGVTQTPRYLIKTRGQQVTLSCSPISGHRSVSWYQQTPGQGLQFLFEYFSETQRNKGNFPGRFSGRQFSNSRSEMNVSTLELGDSALYLCASSLGQVDEQFFGPGTRLTVL.

The chain employs TRBV2 and TRBJ1-3; D is ambiguous. Germline CDR1 SNHLY, CDR2 FYNNEI. The CDR3 covers 18 residues. V lost 0 bases and J 2 bases, leaving 17 bases between the germline ends. The CDR3 loop reads CASSEALPQAGAGNTIYF. The CDR3 coding sequence is TGTGCCAGCAGTGAAGCGCTTCCTCAGGCGGGTGCTGGAAACACCATATATTTT.

This clone was recorded a few times. The genes are TRBV19 and TRBJ2-1; 7 bases agree with TRBD2. There are 16 residues in the CDR3. Trimming removed 1 base from V and 0 bases from J; junction bases left unmatched: 3. Germline values: CDR1 LNHDA, CDR2 SQIVND (reference sequence). CDR3 DNA: TGTGCCAGTAGTATAGGAGCGGGAACCTCCTACAATGAGCAGTTCTTC. Its protein is CASSIGAGTSYNEQFF.

This clone was seen only a few times. The chain is built from TRBV5-4 and TRBJ2-3, with D unclear. CDR1 and CDR2 from the germline V gene are SGHNT and YYREEE (reference sequence). The CDR3 totals 12 residues. V dropped 4 bases and J dropped 1 base, with 4 bases sitting between them. CDR3 in amino acids: CASSTGTDTQYF. CDR3 in DNA: TGTGCCAGCAGCACGGGCACAGATACGCAGTATTTT.

This chain links TRBV4-1 with TRBJ2-7; D may be TRBD2 (5 bases). This CDR3 spans 14 amino acids. Germline CDR1 MGHRA, CDR2 YSYEKL. V lost 3 bases, J lost 2 bases, and 11 bases lay in between. The CDR3 region is CASSHFLGTYEQYF. In DNA form, the CDR3 reads TGCGCCAGCAGCCATTTCCTCGGGACCTACGAGCAGTACTTC.

The rearrangement links TRBV6-5 to TRBJ1-6; the D gene is possibly TRBD1 (5 bases). The CDR3 is 12 residues long. Trimming removed 2 bases at V and 9 bases at J, with 5 bases between. The V gene's germline CDR1 is MNHEY and CDR2 SVGAGI. The DNA for the CDR3 is TGTGCCAGCAGTTACGGGGGTTCACCCCTCCACTTT. Its translation: CASSYGGSPLHF.

This clone was recorded only once. Other DNA sequences in this specimen translate into the identical CDR3. V and J are TRBV29-1 and TRBJ2-7, with TRBD2 matching over 8 bases. With V trimmed by 4 bases and J by 0 bases, 2 bases remained unmatched. This CDR3 has 13 amino acids. Germline lookup yields CDR1 SQVTM and CDR2 ANQGSEA. CDR3 residues: CSVVGTSSYEQYF. CDR3 nucleotide sequence: TGCAGCGTTGTTGGGACTAGCTCCTACGAGCAGTACTTC.

This clone was seen a few times. This chain joins TRBV27 and TRBJ2-2; no clear D gene. V dropped 3 bases and J dropped 3 bases, with 2 bases sitting between them. Germline V gene data show CDR1 as MNHEY and CDR2 as SMNVEV (reference sequence). The CDR3 has 12 residues. The chain's CDR3 is CASSFDTGELFF. The CDR3 DNA reads TGTGCCAGCAGTTTTGACACCGGGGAGCTGTTTTTT.

The chain employs TRBV7-9 and TRBJ2-7; D may be TRBD1 or TRBD2 (5 bases each). Looked up from germline, CDR1 is SEHNR and CDR2 is FQNEAQ (reference sequence). V lost 9 bases and J lost 3, with 18 bases in between. CDR3 length equals 14 residues. The CDR3 loop reads CASDKSGPDYEQYF. CDR3 nucleotide sequence: TGTGCCAGTGATAAGTCGGGACCAGACTACGAGCAGTACTTC.

The rearrangement links TRBV4-1 to TRBJ2-7; D could derive from TRBD1 or TRBD2 (6 bases each). The CDR3 contains 16 residues. Per the germline V gene, CDR1 is MGHRA and CDR2 is YSYEKL. V shed 1 base and J shed 1 base, with 14 bases lying between them. This chain's CDR3 is CASSQGPSGASYEQYF. As DNA, the CDR3 is TGCGCCAGCAGCCAAGGCCCGTCGGGGGCATCCTACGAGCAGTACTTC.

The V and J genes are TRBV30 and TRBJ2-7; the match to TRBD2 covers 10 bases. Germline CDR1 is GTSNPN and CDR2 is SVGIG (reference sequence). The CDR3 sequence is 15 residues long. Trimming removed 3 bases from V and 3 bases from J; junction bases left unmatched: 8. The DNA of the CDR3 is TGTGCCTGGAGCCCCAGCGGGAGGGATCTCTACGAGCAGTACTTC. Protein: CAWSPSGRDLYEQYF.

As to this clone: A read error may account for a junction end that differs from germline. The chain is built from TRBV27 and TRBJ2-7; 8 bases line up with TRBD2. This CDR3 has 12 amino acids. Germline lookup yields CDR1 MNHEY and CDR2 SMNVEV (reference sequence). The DNA for the CDR3 is TGTGCCAGCAGTTCTTTTACTAGCGGAACCCACTTC. It translates to CASSSFTSGTHF.

J is TRBJ1-2 and V is TRBV19; D is unclear. The CDR3 loop spans 12 amino acids. CDR1 and CDR2 from the germline V gene are LNHDA and SQIVND (reference sequence). V shed 10 bases and J shed 5 bases, with 14 bases lying between them. Here the CDR3 reads CATGPQEYGYTF. The CDR3 DNA reads TGTGCCACTGGTCCTCAGGAGTATGGCTACACCTTC.

The V and J genes are TRBV29-1 and TRBJ2-7; 15 bases map to TRBD2. The CDR3 is 14 residues long. The J segment lost 5 bases and the V segment lost 5 bases, leaving 4 bases of the junction unmatched. Per the germline V gene, CDR1 is SQVTM and CDR2 is ANQGSEA. CDR3 sequence: CSVPRTSGRDEQYF. The CDR3 nucleotides read TGCAGCGTTCCAAGGACTAGCGGGAGGGACGAGCAGTACTTC.

The chain is built from TRBV29-1 and TRBJ2-1; D is perhaps TRBD2 (5 bases). CDR1 SQVTM and CDR2 ANQGSEA come from the germline V gene. Trimming removed 8 bases at V and 5 bases at J, with 7 bases between. The CDR3 sequence is 10 residues long. The CDR3 DNA sequence: TGCAGCATAGCGAACAATGAGCAGTTCTTC. This gives the protein CSIANNEQFF.

Remarks on this clone: Other DNA sequences from this sample encode an identical CDR3 as well. The rearrangement links TRBV4-1 to TRBJ2-7; 9 positions agree with TRBD1. With V trimmed by 4 bases and J by 3 bases, 4 bases remained unmatched. Germline V gene data show CDR1 as MGHRA and CDR2 as YSYEKL. This CDR3 has 14 residues. CDR3 in amino acids: CASSPGQGNYEQYF. CDR3 in DNA: TGCGCCAGCAGCCCTGGACAGGGGAACTACGAGCAGTACTTC.

The chain is built from TRBV25-1 and TRBJ2-1; perhaps TRBD2 as D (5 bases). Per the germline V gene, CDR1 is MGHDK and CDR2 is SYGVNS. V dropped 4 bases and J dropped 6 bases, with 13 bases sitting between them. The CDR3 has 14 residues. CDR3 residues: CASSAAGIFNEQFF. CDR3 coding DNA: TGTGCCAGCAGTGCCGCCGGGATCTTCAATGAGCAGTTCTTC.